The 30 T cell receptor beta chains below were found in one sample sequenced in a study of T cells after yellow fever vaccination. One entry per CDR3 protein, called by TCRdb with MiXCR from the 5' RACE reads. The data contain around 180,000 distinct CDR3 sequences, 5.5% to 7.5% of them seen just once; the ten biggest clones take up roughly 3%. The sequencing here drew on CD4+ T cells sorted from PBMCs, taken on the day of the first yellow fever vaccination. The receptors were gathered from a man younger than 35 who received the YFV17D yellow fever vaccine.

This clonotype occurred many times. J is TRBJ1-6 and V is TRBV3-1; TRBD1 is a possible D gene (5 bases). The CDR3 is 14 residues long. V was trimmed by 6 bases and J by 5 bases, leaving 11 bases between them. From germline, CDR1 is LGHDT and CDR2 YNNKEL (reference sequence). Here the CDR3 DNA reads TGTGCCAGCAGGGGGCTAGGGGATAATTCACCCCTCCACTTT. This encodes CASRGLGDNSPLHF.

The chain has TRBV7-2 and TRBJ2-5; TRBD2 matches 9 bases. CDR1 is SGHTA, CDR2 FQGNSA, per germline. V shed 6 bases, J shed 5 bases, and the junction held 16 bases outside the gene matches. The CDR3 length is 17 residues. The CDR3 DNA reads as TGTGCCAGCAGTTCACGGGGATTAGCGGGGGTGAGGGAGACCCAGTACTTC. It translates to CASSSRGLAGVRETQYF. The full variable domain, completed using reference TRBV7-2 and TRBJ2-5, is GAGVSQSPSNKVTEKGKDVELRCDPISGHTALYWYRQSLGQGLEFLIYFQGNSAPDKSGLPSDRFSAERTGGSVSTLTIQRTQQEDSAVYLCASSSRGLAGVRETQYFGPGTRLLVL.

This chain joins TRBV11-2 and TRBJ2-5, with D uncertain. The CDR3 runs 14 residues. Trimming cost V 3 bases and J 2 bases, with 10 bases left between them. Germline assignment: CDR1 SGHAT and CDR2 FQNNGV. The DNA for the CDR3 is TGTGCCAGCAGCTTCGCTGGGTTACAAGAGACCCAGTACTTC. This translates into CASSFAGLQETQYF.

This clonotype was recorded a few times. The V gene is TRBV12-3 or TRBV12-4, the J gene TRBJ1-4, with a weak D call TRBD1 (6 bases). There are 14 residues in the CDR3. Trimming cost V 5 bases and J 5 bases, with 12 bases left between them. Here the CDR3 DNA reads TGTGCCAGCAGTCTGGGGGGCTTGAATGAAAAACTGTTTTTT. Its protein product is CASSLGGLNEKLFF.

A few counts support this clonotype. The chain is built from TRBV29-1 and TRBJ1-2, with D uncertain. This CDR3 is 12 amino acids long. Germline lookup yields CDR1 SQVTM and CDR2 ANQGSEA. The V end was cut by 2 bases, the J end by 10 bases, with 14 bases between. This CDR3 reads CSVEILGGSYTF. The CDR3 DNA is TGCAGCGTTGAAATCTTGGGCGGCTCCTACACCTTC.

Many counts were recorded for this clonotype. V usage is TRBV12-3 or TRBV12-4 and J usage is TRBJ2-3; 15 positions agree with TRBD2. V was clipped by 4 bases and J by 3 bases; unmatched bases: 2. This CDR3 is built from 16 residues. The CDR3 here is CASSSGTSGGTDTQYF. CDR3 sequence (DNA): TGTGCCAGCAGTTCCGGGACTAGCGGGGGGACAGATACGCAGTATTTT.

Ten or more counts support this clonotype. The chain combines TRBV5-1 with TRBJ2-3; 8 bases are a match to TRBD2. This CDR3 comprises 16 residues. Germline values: CDR1 SGHRS, CDR2 YFSETQ. The V segment lost 1 base and the J segment 4 bases; nucleotides outside the gene matches: 8. The CDR3 coding sequence is TGCGCCAGCAGCTTGTACAGCGGGGGAGCCGCAGATACGCAGTATTTT. Translated: CASSLYSGGAADTQYF.

This rearrangement joins TRBV20-1 to TRBJ2-1; no clear D gene. The CDR3 consists of 15 residues. Per the germline V gene, CDR1 is DFQATT and CDR2 is SNEGSKA (reference sequence). CDR3 residues: CFARDPSSSYNEQFF. In nucleotides, the CDR3 is TGCTTTGCTAGAGATCCAAGTAGCTCCTACAATGAGCAGTTCTTC.

The chain carries TRBV5-1 and TRBJ1-6; D remains ambiguous. From germline, CDR1 is SGHRS and CDR2 YFSETQ. Trimming left V 5 bases short and J 0 bases short, with 9 bases between. The length of the CDR3 is 15 residues. CDR3 nucleotide sequence: TGCGCCAGCAGGTTTGAGTTCTCCTATAATTCACCCCTCCACTTT. Protein product: CASRFEFSYNSPLHF.

This clonotype has ten or more counts. This sequence joins TRBV7-2 and TRBJ2-3; D uncertain. Germline CDR1 is SGHTA and CDR2 is FQGNSA. This CDR3 contains 13 residues. Trimming stripped 5 bases from V and 4 bases from J, with 10 bases between. The DNA of the CDR3 is TGTGCCAGCAGCCTTGGGATGGCAGATACGCAGTATTTT. Its translation: CASSLGMADTQYF.

This clonotype has ten or more counts. V gene TRBV7-7 combines with J gene TRBJ2-2; no clear D gene. Germline V CDR1 and CDR2: SSHAT, FNYEAQ (reference sequence). The CDR3 has 13 amino acids. With 5 bases removed from V and 6 bases from J, the gap between germline ends came to 10 bases. CDR3 bases: TGTGCCAGCAGCGGATCGAAGGCCGGGGAGCTGTTTTTT. Amino acid sequence: CASSGSKAGELFF.

This clonotype has at least ten counts. The rearrangement joins TRBV27 to TRBJ2-3; D gene unclear. CDR1 and CDR2 from the germline V gene are MNHEY and SMNVEV (reference sequence). The CDR3 runs 15 residues. Between the trimmed V and J ends, which lost 2 bases and 1 base, there was a span of 10 bases. The CDR3 bases are TGTGCCAGCAGTTTAGAAGGGATAGGCACAGATACGCAGTATTTT. This codes for CASSLEGIGTDTQYF.

There are a few counts of this clonotype. This chain links TRBV5-1 with TRBJ2-5, with 8 bases that match TRBD1. The germline V gene encodes CDR1 SGHRS and CDR2 YFSETQ. The CDR3 sequence is 16 residues long. J gave up 1 base and V 0 bases, and 5 bases lay outside the gene matches. The chain's CDR3 is CASSLGGQGGQETQYF. The CDR3 region has the DNA TGCGCCAGCAGCTTGGGAGGACAGGGTGGCCAAGAGACCCAGTACTTC.

This clonotype has more than one count but fewer than ten. The chain uses TRBV10-3 and TRBJ1-3, with D unclear. Germline CDR1 and CDR2: ENHRY and SYGVKD. This CDR3 region has 13 residues. Trimming stripped 10 bases from V and 7 bases from J, with 17 bases between. Here the CDR3 reads CATRPRIGNTIYF. The CDR3 DNA follows: TGTGCCACCCGCCCAAGAATCGGGAACACCATATATTTT.

The V gene is TRBV5-1, the J gene TRBJ2-1; D possibly corresponds to TRBD2 (6 bases). The CDR3 extends over 13 amino acids. CDR1 and CDR2 (germline): SGHRS, YFSETQ. V lost 0 bases to trimming and J lost 15 bases, with 16 bases between them. The DNA of the CDR3 is TGCGCCAGCAGCTTGGCAGAGCGGGCCGGGAGGTTCTTC. Encoded protein: CASSLAERAGRFF. Looking up the rest from reference TRBV5-1 and TRBJ2-1 gives the full variable domain: KAGVTQTPRYLIKTRGQQVTLSCSPISGHRSVSWYQQTPGQGLQFLFEYFSETQRNKGNFPGRFSGRQFSNSRSEMNVSTLELGDSALYLCASSLAERAGRFFGPGTRLTVL.

In its sample, this clonotype was seen many times. This sequence joins TRBV6-2 or TRBV6-3 and TRBJ2-3, with TRBD2 as a possible D gene (6 bases). Per germline, CDR1 MNHEY and CDR2 SVGEGT. There are 14 residues in the CDR3. V lost 6 bases and J 6 bases, leaving 16 bases between the germline ends. The DNA for the CDR3 is TGTGCCAGCAGCTGGAGGGCCGCAAGGGATACGCAGTATTTT. Residues: CASSWRAARDTQYF.

The chain employs TRBV7-2 and TRBJ2-3, with D possibly TRBD1 on 5 matching bases. V was shortened by 10 bases and J by 2 bases, with 13 bases between the two germline ends. CDR3 length: 13 residues. Per the germline V gene, CDR1 is SGHTA and CDR2 is FQGNSA. Here the CDR3 reads CAIGADSTDTQYF. The CDR3 region has the DNA TGTGCCATTGGGGCGGATTCCACAGATACGCAGTATTTT.

The rearrangement joins TRBV9 to TRBJ2-7; 9 bases are a match to TRBD2. This CDR3 has 15 amino acids. Germline V gene sequence: CDR1 SGDLS, CDR2 YYNGEE. J lost 8 bases, V lost 3 bases, and 12 bases had no gene match. The CDR3 here is CASSASGTSIHQQYF. DNA for the CDR3: TGTGCCAGCAGCGCCTCGGGGACTAGCATTCATCAGCAGTACTTC.

This clonotype was seen repeatedly, ten times or more. V is TRBV4-2 and J is TRBJ2-3, with D perhaps being TRBD1 or TRBD2 (5 bases each). Deletions cut 0 bases from V and 2 bases from J, with 15 bases between. This CDR3 is built from 17 residues. CDR1 LGHNA and CDR2 YNFKEQ come from the germline V gene. CDR3 nucleotide sequence: TGTGCCAGCAGCCAAGATGGTACTAGGGGATACACAGATACGCAGTATTTT. It specifies CASSQDGTRGYTDTQYF.

This clonotype has a single count. A much larger clone differs by one base, so this may be a read error. This rearrangement joins TRBV2 to TRBJ1-2; a weak D match, TRBD1 (6 bases). CDR1 is SNHLY, CDR2 FYNNEI, per germline. This CDR3 has 13 residues. V shed 4 bases and J shed 7 bases, with 13 bases lying between them. Here the CDR3 reads CASSVRGGGGYTF. The CDR3 DNA follows: TGTGCCAGCAGTGTCAGGGGAGGCGGTGGCTACACCTTC.

This clonotype was found many times. The rearrangement joins TRBV12-3 or TRBV12-4 to TRBJ1-2, with unresolved D. The CDR3 length is 14 residues. V lost 1 base and J 2 bases, leaving 8 bases between the germline ends. CDR3 protein: CASSLGYLNYGYTF. CDR3 sequence (DNA): TGTGCCAGCAGTTTAGGGTACTTGAACTATGGCTACACCTTC.

The chain links TRBV7-2 to TRBJ1-1; the D is unclear. The germline gives CDR1 SGHTA, CDR2 FQGNSA. The length of the CDR3 is 12 residues. V was clipped by 2 bases and J by 6 bases, with 7 bases between them. The CDR3 sequence: CASSLFRSEAFF. The DNA of the CDR3 is TGTGCCAGCAGCTTATTTCGGTCTGAAGCTTTCTTT.

This clonotype was found many times. The J gene is TRBJ1-5, the V gene TRBV12-3 or TRBV12-4; 7 nucleotides align to TRBD1. The CDR3 contains 14 residues. Unmatched junction bases numbered 8, after V lost 5 bases and J lost 7 bases. The CDR3 loop reads CASSQNRGGQPQHF. CDR3 bases: TGTGCCAGCAGTCAGAACAGGGGAGGGCAGCCCCAGCATTTT.

This clonotype was observed many times. The chain carries TRBV3-1 and TRBJ2-3; a possible D gene is TRBD2 (7 bases). There are 15 residues in the CDR3. In germline, CDR1 is LGHDT, CDR2 YNNKEL (reference sequence). Trimming took 1 base from V and 4 from J, leaving 12 bases between them. The CDR3 sequence is CASSQGGGPSDTQYF. CDR3 sequence (DNA): TGTGCCAGCAGCCAAGGCGGGGGCCCATCAGATACGCAGTATTTT.

This clonotype turned up a few times. The chain combines TRBV20-1 with TRBJ2-1, with 7 bases aligning to TRBD1. The ends lost 0 bases at V and 7 bases at J; junction bases unmatched: 9. This CDR3 region has 15 residues. Germline CDR1 reads DFQATT; CDR2 reads SNEGSKA (reference sequence). The CDR3 here is CSARDRRQGWNEQFF. The CDR3 DNA follows: TGCAGTGCTAGAGATAGGAGACAGGGATGGAATGAGCAGTTCTTC.

In its sample, this clonotype was seen many times. The chain recombines TRBV7-2 with TRBJ2-3, with TRBD2 as a possible D gene (5 bases). Germline loops: CDR1 SGHTA, CDR2 FQGNSA. The CDR3 spans 13 residues. Trimming shortened V by 4 bases and J by 6 bases, and 11 bases separated the two germline ends. The CDR3 reads CASSSIVADTQYF. The CDR3 DNA reads TGTGCCAGCAGCTCGATAGTAGCGGATACGCAGTATTTT.

This clonotype was seen more than once but under ten times. The gene calls are TRBV19 and TRBJ2-1; maybe TRBD2 (6 bases). Germline V CDR1 and CDR2: LNHDA, SQIVND (reference sequence). V lost 4 bases and J lost 0, with 22 bases in between. The CDR3 extends over 19 amino acids. DNA of the CDR3: TGTGCCAGTAGTACGAGGAGGTTGGGACTCATCCTCTCCTACAATGAGCAGTTCTTC. It codes for CASSTRRLGLILSYNEQFF.

This clonotype was counted a few times. The chain uses TRBV25-1 and TRBJ2-1; no firm D call. Germline CDR1 is MGHDK and CDR2 is SYGVNS. V was cut by 2 bases and J by 9 bases, with 14 bases left in between. The CDR3 sequence is 14 residues long. The CDR3 loop reads CASSELGPSGEQFF. In DNA, the CDR3 is TGTGCCAGCAGTGAACTAGGTCCGTCCGGTGAGCAGTTCTTC. The full variable domain, in which reference TRBV25-1 and TRBJ2-1 provide the parts outside the CDR3, is EADIYQTPRYLVIGTGKKITLECSQTMGHDKMYWYQQDPGMELHLIHYSYGVNSTEKGDLSSESTVSRIRTEHFPLTLESARPSHTSQYLCASSELGPSGEQFFGPGTRLTVL.

The V and J genes are TRBV7-3 and TRBJ2-2, with unresolved D. The CDR3 is 13 residues long. V gave up 5 bases and J gave up 5 bases, with 9 bases separating them. Per the germline V gene, CDR1 is SGHTA and CDR2 is FQGTGA. CDR3 coding DNA: TGTGCCAGCAGCCCCCATAAGACCGGGGAGCTGTTTTTT. This encodes CASSPHKTGELFF.

The DNA for the CDR3 is TGTGCCAGCAGCATCGGGACTACGGAGACCCAGTACTTC. Protein sequence: CASSIGTTETQYF. The J gene is TRBJ2-5, the V gene TRBV5-4, with 7 bases lining up with TRBD2. V was pared by 4 bases and J by 5 bases, with 5 bases of the junction left unmatched. Germline CDR1 and CDR2: SGHNT and YYREEE (reference sequence). The length of the CDR3 is 13 residues.